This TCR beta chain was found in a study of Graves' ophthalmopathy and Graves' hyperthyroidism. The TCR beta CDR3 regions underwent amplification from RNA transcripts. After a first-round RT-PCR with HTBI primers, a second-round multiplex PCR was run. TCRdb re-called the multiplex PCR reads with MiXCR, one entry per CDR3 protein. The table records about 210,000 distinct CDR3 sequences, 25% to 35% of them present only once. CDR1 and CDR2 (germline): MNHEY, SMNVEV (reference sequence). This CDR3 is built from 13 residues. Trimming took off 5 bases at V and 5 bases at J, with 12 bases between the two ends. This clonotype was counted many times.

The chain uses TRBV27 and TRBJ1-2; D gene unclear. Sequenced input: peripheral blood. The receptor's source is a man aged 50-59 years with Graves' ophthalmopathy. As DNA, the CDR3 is TGTGCCAGCAGTCCCGGCGCGGCTTATGGCTACACCTTC. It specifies CASSPGAAYGYTF.